This passage covers 23 T cell receptor beta chains from one sample sequenced in a study of regulatory T cells in long-lasting Graves disease. Specified time point: newly diagnosed GD, antithyroid drugs for less than 3 months. Generation of the TCR library employed RNA extracted from PBMCs. Relying on iRepertoire HTBI primers and Arm-PCR of CDR3 regions, the team built TCR beta libraries. TCRdb recomputed calls from the multiplex PCR reads with MiXCR, one row per CDR3 protein. The table has around 500,000 distinct CDR3 sequences, roughly 15% seen once; the top ten hold around a quarter. These data also formed part of another study, on T cells in Graves' hyperthyroidism and ophthalmopathy.

This specimen was peripheral blood mononuclear cells (PBMCs), taken at new diagnosis, from a patient treated with antithyroid drugs. The receptor source for this set is a woman aged 35-65 years with Graves disease.

This chain joins TRBV30 and TRBJ2-1, with 10 nucleotides matching TRBD1. Germline V gene lookup returns CDR1 GTSNPN and CDR2 SVGIG (reference sequence). This CDR3 has 14 amino acids. J lost 8 bases, V lost 0 bases, and 4 bases had no gene match. DNA of the CDR3: TGTGCCTGGAGTGTTGGGACAGGGGTTTATGAGCAGTTCTTC. This gives the protein CAWSVGTGVYEQFF. Looking up the rest from reference TRBV30 and TRBJ2-1 gives the full variable domain: SQTIHQWPATLVQPVGSPLSLECTVEGTSNPNLYWYRQAAGRGLQLLFYSVGIGQISSEVPQNLSASRPQDRQFILSSKKLLLSDSGFYLCAWSVGTGVYEQFFGPGTRLTVL.

The rearrangement links TRBV20-1 to TRBJ2-2; possibly TRBD1 for D (6 bases). This CDR3 contains 14 residues. Trimming stripped 2 bases from V and 4 bases from J, with 11 bases between. Germline CDR1 DFQATT, CDR2 SNEGSKA (reference sequence). The CDR3 protein is CSARQTGTTGELFF. CDR3 coding DNA: TGCAGTGCTAGACAAACAGGGACCACCGGGGAGCTGTTTTTT.

Many counts were recorded for this clonotype. This chain links TRBV2 with TRBJ2-5; possibly TRBD1 or TRBD2 for D (5 bases each). The CDR3 is 15 amino acids. CDR1 is SNHLY and CDR2 is FYNNEI in the germline V gene. The V and J ends lost 6 bases and 5 bases respectively, with 19 bases between them. This CDR3 reads CASSLDASEGETQYF. In DNA form, the CDR3 reads TGTGCCAGCAGCCTAGACGCGTCCGAGGGGGAGACCCAGTACTTC.

This clonotype was seen a handful of times. This chain connects TRBV20-1 to TRBJ1-6; D might be TRBD1 (6 bases). Germline V gene sequence: CDR1 DFQATT, CDR2 SNEGSKA (reference sequence). CDR3 length equals 16 residues. The V end lost 3 bases, the J end lost 7 bases, and 19 bases lay between the germline ends. CDR3 DNA: TGCAGTGCTAGGGAGGGGGGACGGGAGATGAATTCACCCCTCCACTTT. Protein: CSAREGGREMNSPLHF.

This clonotype was detected a few times. J is TRBJ1-5 and V is TRBV18; tentatively, D is TRBD1 (6 bases). Deletions cut 4 bases from V and 8 bases from J, with 9 bases between. The germline gives CDR1 KGHSH, CDR2 LQKENI. There are 12 residues in the CDR3. CDR3: CASSLQGKPQHF. CDR3 nucleotide sequence: TGTGCCAGCTCACTACAGGGAAAGCCCCAGCATTTT.

This clonotype was seen once. The genes are TRBV7-9 and TRBJ2-7; D may be TRBD1 (5 bases). TRBJ2-5 matches the DNA end more closely, so the J call is doubtful. The CDR3 consists of 16 residues. Germline values: CDR1 SEHNR, CDR2 FQNEAQ (reference sequence). CDR3 bases: TGTGCCAGCAGCTTAACCCGGGTGGGGCTAATACAGACCCAGTACTTC. Amino acids: CASSLTRVGLIQTQYF.

The chain is built from TRBV20-1 and TRBJ2-7, with a possible D match to TRBD1 (5 bases). This CDR3 is built from 13 residues. Germline V lookup: CDR1 DFQATT, CDR2 SNEGSKA (reference sequence). The V gene lost 3 bases and the J gene lost 1 base, with 10 bases spanning the gap. Written as DNA, the CDR3 is TGCAGTGCTAGGGACATCCAGTCCTACGAGCAGTACTTC. Its protein is CSARDIQSYEQYF.

The V and J genes are TRBV20-1 and TRBJ1-2, with TRBD1 identical over 8 bases. Per the germline V gene, CDR1 is DFQATT and CDR2 is SNEGSKA (reference sequence). CDR3 length: 14 amino acids. J lost 7 bases, V lost 0 bases, and 7 bases had no gene match. The DNA for the CDR3 is TGCAGTGCTAGAGATCCAGGGGGCTACGGTGGCTACACCTTC. Translating gives CSARDPGGYGGYTF.

A note on this clonotype: One end of the junction does not line up with germline, which may come from a read error. V gene TRBV11-2 combines with J gene TRBJ2-7, with unresolved D. The CDR3 has 13 residues. The germline V gene encodes CDR1 SGHAT and CDR2 FQNNGV. CDR3 protein: CASSQEASPEQYF. In DNA, the CDR3 is TGCGCCAGCAGCCAAGAGGCCTCACCCGAGCAGTACTTC.

This clonotype was seen once. Since a much larger clone is just one base distant, this may be a read error. The chain couples TRBV18 to TRBJ1-2, with D tentatively TRBD1 (6 bases). Looked up from germline, CDR1 is KGHSH and CDR2 is LQKENI. The CDR3 extends over 16 amino acids. V was pared by 1 base and J by 3 bases, with 15 bases between. This CDR3 is CASSPRTVVGDYGYTF. CDR3 bases: TGTGCCAGCTCACCACGGACAGTCGTCGGCGACTATGGCTACACCTTC.

This clonotype has only a few counts. The chain carries TRBV29-1 and TRBJ1-1, with D hard to call. This CDR3 has 13 amino acids. Germline V lookup: CDR1 SQVTM, CDR2 ANQGSEA. With 1 base removed from V and 4 bases from J, the gap between germline ends came to 10 bases. The CDR3 DNA reads TGCAGCGTTGAAGGACTTTTGGGCACTGAAGCTTTCTTT. Translating gives CSVEGLLGTEAFF.

The chain combines TRBV10-3 with TRBJ2-4; D may correspond to TRBD1 or TRBD2 (5 bases each). Trimming pared 1 base from V and 7 bases from J, leaving 17 bases between. From germline, CDR1 is ENHRY and CDR2 SYGVKD. The CDR3 totals 16 residues. This CDR3 reads CAISEWGTGVWNIQYF. DNA for the CDR3: TGTGCCATCAGTGAGTGGGGGACCGGGGTTTGGAACATTCAGTACTTC.

This clonotype was recorded many times. V is TRBV12-3 or TRBV12-4 and J is TRBJ1-4, with D unclear. V was clipped by 5 bases and J by 7 bases, with 5 bases between them. The length of the CDR3 is 11 residues. The CDR3 is CASSLREKLFF. The CDR3 DNA sequence: TGTGCCAGCAGTCTCCGTGAAAAACTGTTTTTT.

This clonotype was recorded at least ten times. The J gene is TRBJ1-1, the V gene TRBV2; TRBD1 agrees at 8 bases. Germline V gene lookup returns CDR1 SNHLY and CDR2 FYNNEI. Trimming removed 4 bases from V and 10 bases from J; junction bases left unmatched: 5. The CDR3 runs to 12 residues. The CDR3: CASSGPTGGAFF. The CDR3 DNA is TGTGCCAGCAGTGGTCCTACAGGGGGAGCTTTCTTT.

This clonotype was counted many times. V and J are TRBV6-1 and TRBJ2-7; D is undetermined. CDR3 length: 14 amino acids. Trimming shortened V by 6 bases and J by 2 bases, and 14 bases separated the two germline ends. Germline CDR1 reads MNHNS; CDR2 reads SASEGT. The CDR3 DNA reads as TGTGCCAGCAGCTACACACGACCACCCTACGAGCAGTACTTC. It codes for CASSYTRPPYEQYF.

About this clonotype: This may be a read error: a much more frequent sequence differs by one nucleotide. CDR3 residues: CASSISNQPQHF. The CDR3 DNA reads TGTGCCAGCAGTATCAGCAATCAGCCCCAGCATTTT. The rearrangement joins TRBV12-3 or TRBV12-4 to TRBJ1-5; D gene ambiguous. The ends were cut back, 5 bases at V and 1 base at J, with 3 bases in the middle. This CDR3 spans 12 amino acids.

This sequence joins TRBV5-4 and TRBJ1-1; perhaps TRBD1 as D (5 bases). The CDR3 spans 15 residues. The V end was cut by 4 bases, the J end by 5 bases, with 18 bases between. Germline values: CDR1 SGHNT, CDR2 YYREEE (reference sequence). The CDR3 DNA reads TGTGCCAGCAGCCTCAGAGGGGCGAGTAAGACTGAAGCTTTCTTT. The encoded protein is CASSLRGASKTEAFF.

The rearrangement links TRBV6-1 to TRBJ2-7; TRBD1 aligns across 11 bases. J was trimmed by 7 bases and V by 7 bases; bases with no gene match: 9. The germline V gene encodes CDR1 MNHNS and CDR2 SASEGT. CDR3 length equals 14 residues. CDR3 sequence reads: CASKGTGGSEEQYF. DNA for the CDR3: TGTGCCAGCAAAGGGACAGGGGGATCCGAGGAGCAGTACTTC.

There are a few counts of this clonotype. CDR3 nucleotide sequence: TGTGCCAGCAGCCCCCGCCAGCGTGGGGGGACTGGCGAAAAACTGTTTTTT. Its translation: CASSPRQRGGTGEKLFF. The V gene is TRBV7-2, the J gene TRBJ1-4, with D maybe TRBD1 (5 bases). CDR1 is SGHTA, CDR2 FQGNSA, per germline. Trimming left V 5 bases short and J 8 bases short, with 24 bases between. This CDR3 region has 17 residues.

The V and J genes are TRBV6-2 or TRBV6-3 and TRBJ2-1; D uncertain. CDR3 length: 13 residues. V shed 4 bases and J shed 8 bases, with 12 bases lying between them. The V gene's germline CDR1 is MNHEY and CDR2 SVGEGT. The CDR3 DNA reads as TGTGCCAGCAGTTCTCCCGGCGATGATGAGCAGTTCTTC. Translated, it gives CASSSPGDDEQFF.

This clonotype was seen more than once but under ten times. The junction departs from the called germline gene at one end, perhaps through a read error. The J gene is TRBJ1-5, the V gene TRBV12-3 or TRBV12-4; D unclear. CDR3 size: 15 residues. The CDR3 coding sequence is TGTGCCAGCAGTTTAGGGGTAACTGCCAATGAGCCCCAGCATTTT. Translation gives CASSLGVTANEPQHF.

This clonotype was seen many times. The CDR3 bases are TGTGCCAGCTCCACCATCGGGACAGTTTCCTACGAGCAGTACTTC. Its translation: CASSTIGTVSYEQYF. This rearrangement joins TRBV18 to TRBJ2-7; 7 bases align to TRBD1. V lost 6 bases, J lost 1 base, and 9 bases stayed unmatched. The CDR3 extends over 15 amino acids. Germline V gene sequence: CDR1 KGHSH, CDR2 LQKENI. Full variable domain (rest looked up from reference TRBV18 and TRBJ2-7): NAGVMQNPRHLVRRRGQEARLRCSPMKGHSHVYWYRQLPEEGLKFMVYLQKENIIDESGMPKERFSAEFPKEGPSILRIQQVVRGDSAAYFCASSTIGTVSYEQYFGPGTRLTVT.

This clonotype showed up many times. The gene calls are TRBV18 and TRBJ2-3; 7 nucleotides agree with TRBD1. After removal of 3 bases from V and 5 bases from J, the junction contained 11 bases not matched to a gene. The CDR3 length is 16 residues. Germline CDR1 reads KGHSH; CDR2 reads LQKENI. CDR3 region: CASSPTGGSGGDTQYF. CDR3 bases: TGTGCCAGCTCACCCACCGGCGGTTCAGGGGGAGATACGCAGTATTTT. Filled out from reference TRBV18 and TRBJ2-3, the complete variable domain reads NAGVMQNPRHLVRRRGQEARLRCSPMKGHSHVYWYRQLPEEGLKFMVYLQKENIIDESGMPKERFSAEFPKEGPSILRIQQVVRGDSAAYFCASSPTGGSGGDTQYFGPGTRLTVL.